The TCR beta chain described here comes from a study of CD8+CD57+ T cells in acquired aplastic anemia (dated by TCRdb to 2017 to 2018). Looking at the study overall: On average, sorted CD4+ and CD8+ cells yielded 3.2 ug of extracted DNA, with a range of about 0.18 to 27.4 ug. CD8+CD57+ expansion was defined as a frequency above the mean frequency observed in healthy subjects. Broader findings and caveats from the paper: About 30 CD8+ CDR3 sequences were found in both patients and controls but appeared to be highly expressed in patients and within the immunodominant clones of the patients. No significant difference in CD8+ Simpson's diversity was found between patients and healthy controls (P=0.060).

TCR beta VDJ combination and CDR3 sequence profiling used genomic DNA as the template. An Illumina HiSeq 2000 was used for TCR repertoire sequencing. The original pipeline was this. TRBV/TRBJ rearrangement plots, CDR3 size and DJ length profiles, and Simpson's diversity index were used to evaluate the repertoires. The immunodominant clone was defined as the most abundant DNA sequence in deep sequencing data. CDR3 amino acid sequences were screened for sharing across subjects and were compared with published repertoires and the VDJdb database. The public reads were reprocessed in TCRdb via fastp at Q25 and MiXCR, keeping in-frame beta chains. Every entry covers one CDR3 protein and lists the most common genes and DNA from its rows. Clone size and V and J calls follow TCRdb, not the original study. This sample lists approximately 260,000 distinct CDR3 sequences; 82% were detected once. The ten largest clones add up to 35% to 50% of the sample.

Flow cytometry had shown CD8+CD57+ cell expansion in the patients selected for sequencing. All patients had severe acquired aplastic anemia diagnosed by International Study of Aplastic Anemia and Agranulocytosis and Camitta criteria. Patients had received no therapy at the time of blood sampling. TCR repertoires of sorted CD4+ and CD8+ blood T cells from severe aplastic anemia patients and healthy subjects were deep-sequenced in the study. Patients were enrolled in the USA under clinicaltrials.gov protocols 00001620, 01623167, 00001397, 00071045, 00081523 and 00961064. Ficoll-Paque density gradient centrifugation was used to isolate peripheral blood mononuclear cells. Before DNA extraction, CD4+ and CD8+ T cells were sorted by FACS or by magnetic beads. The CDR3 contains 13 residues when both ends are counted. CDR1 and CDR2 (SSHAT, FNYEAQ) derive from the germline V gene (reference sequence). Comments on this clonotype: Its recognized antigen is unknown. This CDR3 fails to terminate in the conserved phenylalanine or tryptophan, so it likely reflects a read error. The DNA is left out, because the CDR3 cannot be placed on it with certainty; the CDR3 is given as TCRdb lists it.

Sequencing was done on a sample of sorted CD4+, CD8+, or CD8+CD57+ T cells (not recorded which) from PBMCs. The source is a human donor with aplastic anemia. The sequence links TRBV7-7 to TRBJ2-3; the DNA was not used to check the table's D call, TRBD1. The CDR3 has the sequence CSRGDRGSEMQFS.